The sequence of this T cell receptor beta chain was determined in a study of blood T cells in healthy people across ages. Overall study findings and caveats: Estimates drawn from one million T cells were deemed to understate diversity. Higher naive T cell percentage went strongly together with higher TCR beta diversity.

About this clonotype: Its target is unknown.

A J-beta primer mix and a sample-barcoded 5' primer were used in a second PCR of about 6 to 12 cycles. From the 5' RACE reads, TCRdb called clonotypes with MiXCR, one entry per CDR3 protein. The table includes fewer than 950,000 distinct CDR3 sequences, roughly 50% detected once. PBMCs numbering at least 7 million were isolated per sample. Per sample, extraction of total RNA gave at least 6 micrograms in every case. Per germline, CDR1 LGHDT and CDR2 YNNKEL (reference sequence). CDR3 length: 15 residues. Trimming removed 2 bases from V and 5 bases from J; junction bases left unmatched: 3. The chain uses TRBV3-1 and TRBJ2-1; 10 nucleotides line up with TRBD2. Sequenced: blood. This clonotype was obtained from an older man in good health. CDR3 nucleotides: TGTGCCAGCAGCCAACTAGCGGGAGTTAACAATGAGCAGTTCTTC. It encodes CASSQLAGVNNEQFF.